This T cell receptor beta chain came from a study of T cell responses to AZD1222 COVID-19 vaccine. General study findings and limits: White British donors predominated, females outnumbered males, and clonal diversity was possibly underestimated.

Clones were sequenced by immunoSEQ multiplex PCR, and TCRdb holds only the in-frame ones, with some missing. The sample yields just under 150,000 clones, roughly 90% seen once. About this clone: The antigen remains unidentified.

V was cut by 6 bases and J by 7 bases, with 15 bases left in between. The CDR3 spans 14 residues. Looked up from germline, CDR1 is MNHEY and CDR2 is SVGAGI. The receptor's source is an adult who received the MenACWY meningococcal vaccine as a control. The source was peripheral blood, collected 28 days after the second dose of the MenACWY control vaccine. The chain employs TRBV6-5 and TRBJ2-2; D unclear. The CDR3 sequence is CASSKIERSGELFF. The CDR3 DNA reads TGTGCCAGCAGCAAGATAGAGAGAAGCGGGGAGCTGTTTTTT.